This T cell receptor beta chain was captured in a study of T cell changes during pregnancy in multiple sclerosis. This clone was detected only a few times. There are 16 residues in the CDR3. The germline CDR1 and CDR2 sequences are KGHSH and LQKENI. V was clipped by 3 bases and J by 0 bases; unmatched bases: 7. The repertoire was sequenced with immunoSEQ multiplex PCR; TCRdb's copy has only in-frame clones and lacks some. This table holds tens of thousands of clones, 80% to 95% found once. The source is a female donor with multiple sclerosis, enrolled in a pregnancy study. The specimen comprised CD4+ T cells from peripheral blood mononuclear cells, sampled after pregnancy. The chain employs TRBV18 and TRBJ2-7; the match to TRBD1 covers 8 bases. The CDR3 nucleotides are TGTGCCAGCTCACCTAGGGGACAGGCTAGCTCCTACGAGCAGTACTTC. Translated: CASSPRGQASSYEQYF. The variable domain in full, with the rest retrieved from reference TRBV18 and TRBJ2-7, is NAGVMQNPRHLVRRRGQEARLRCSPMKGHSHVYWYRQLPEEGLKFMVYLQKENIIDESGMPKERFSAEFPKEGPSILRIQQVVRGDSAAYFCASSPRGQASSYEQYFGPGTRLTVT.